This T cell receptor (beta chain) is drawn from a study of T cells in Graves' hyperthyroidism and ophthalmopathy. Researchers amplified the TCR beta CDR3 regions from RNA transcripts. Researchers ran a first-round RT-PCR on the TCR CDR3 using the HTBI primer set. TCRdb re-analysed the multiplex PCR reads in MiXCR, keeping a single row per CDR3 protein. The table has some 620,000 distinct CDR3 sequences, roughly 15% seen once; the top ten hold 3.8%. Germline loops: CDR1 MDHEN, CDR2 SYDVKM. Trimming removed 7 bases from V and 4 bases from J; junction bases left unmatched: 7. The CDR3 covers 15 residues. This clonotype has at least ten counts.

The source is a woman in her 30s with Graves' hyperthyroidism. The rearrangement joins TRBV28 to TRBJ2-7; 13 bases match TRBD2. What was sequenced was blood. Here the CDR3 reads CASTLLAGGHYEQYF. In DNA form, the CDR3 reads TGTGCCAGCACCCTACTAGCGGGAGGGCATTACGAGCAGTACTTC.